These T cell receptor beta chains were read from a single sample in a study of beta chain features in type 1 diabetes. Libraries were prepared by immunoSEQ multiplex PCR; TCRdb keeps only in-frame clonotypes and omits some of them. The sample yields about 390,000 clones, 8% to 10% seen once. The sample comprised central memory CD4+ T cells from blood. These receptor sequences come from a man aged 25 to 45 with type 1 diabetes. Both conserved end residues are part of each CDR3. The D gene is left open where the match is weak. The listing skips clone size in some rows; elsewhere it reads once, few, many or a size class.

CDR3 DNA	CDR3 protein	clone size	D gene	V gene	J gene
TGTGCCAGCACAAAGGGGCAGTCGGGCTACACCTTC	CASTKGQSGYTF	-	-	TRBV6-1	TRBJ1-2
TGTGCCAGCAGAGCAGGGACTACCAACGAGCAGTACTTC	CASRAGTTNEQYF	-	TRBD2	TRBV28	TRBJ2-7
TGTGCCAGCAGTTCGACAGGGGGCACCGGGGAGCTGTTTTTT	CASSSTGGTGELFF	few	TRBD1	TRBV6-6	TRBJ2-2
TGTGCCAGCAGAAATAACAGGGGGTCCTACAATGAGCAGTTCTTC	CASRNNRGSYNEQFF	once	TRBD1	TRBV6-6	TRBJ2-1
TGCGCCAGCAGCGCCATTGGGACAGGGGGCATGGACGAGCAGTACTTC	CASSAIGTGGMDEQYF	-	TRBD1	TRBV5-1	TRBJ2-7
TGCGCCAGCAGCTCCGGGTCAGAGAACTTAAACGAGCAGTACTTC	CASSSGSENLNEQYF	few	-	TRBV5-1	TRBJ2-7
TGCAGCGTTGAATTGAGGTTACAAGAGACCCAGTACTTC	CSVELRLQETQYF	few	-	TRBV29-1	TRBJ2-5
TGTGCCAGCAGGGCAACAGTTAATCAGCCCCAGCATTTT	CASRATVNQPQHF	-	-	TRBV2	TRBJ1-5
TGTGCCAGCAGAAAATCCGGGACTAGCACTTCCGGGGAGCTGTTTTTT	CASRKSGTSTSGELFF	few	TRBD2	TRBV6-4	TRBJ2-2
TGTGCCAGCAGCCAAGCGGGGAGTTCGAACGAGCAGTACTTC	CASSQAGSSNEQYF	-	-	TRBV4-2	TRBJ2-7
TGTGCCAGCTCGGGTCAGACGAACACTGAAGCTTTCTTT	CASSGQTNTEAFF	many	-	TRBV18	TRBJ1-1
TGTGCCAGCAGCCCACAGGTCCCGGGCACTGAAGCTTTCTTT	CASSPQVPGTEAFF	few	-	TRBV7-3	TRBJ1-1
TGTGCCAGCTCACTTCCTGGAATGGGCTACACCTTC	CASSLPGMGYTF	once	-	TRBV18	TRBJ1-2
TGTGCCAGCAGCCCAGGGACAGGAGGAAACATTCAGTACTTC	CASSPGTGGNIQYF	few	TRBD1	TRBV7-2	TRBJ2-4
TGTGCCAGCAGTTACATGAGCTACAATGAGCAGTTCTTC	CASSYMSYNEQFF	-	-	TRBV6-5	TRBJ2-1
TGTGCCAGCAGTTTTCTGGGACAGGGCTTAGGGGCCAACGTCCTGACTTTC	CASSFLGQGLGANVLTF	few	TRBD1	TRBV27	TRBJ2-6
TGTGCCAGCAGCTTGGCACAGCTCACAGATACGCAGTATTTT	CASSLAQLTDTQYF	-	-	TRBV5-4	TRBJ2-3
TGTGCCAGCAGCCATGGACTAGCGGGAGACCAAGAGACCCAGTACTTC	CASSHGLAGDQETQYF	-	TRBD2	TRBV14	TRBJ2-5
TGTGCCAGCGGGGCATCGGGGGGCAACTATGGCTACACCTTC	CASGASGGNYGYTF	few	-	TRBV6-5	TRBJ1-2
TGTGCCACCACTGACAGTCCCAGCTCCTACGAGCAGTACTTC	CATTDSPSSYEQYF	many	-	TRBV7-8	TRBJ2-7